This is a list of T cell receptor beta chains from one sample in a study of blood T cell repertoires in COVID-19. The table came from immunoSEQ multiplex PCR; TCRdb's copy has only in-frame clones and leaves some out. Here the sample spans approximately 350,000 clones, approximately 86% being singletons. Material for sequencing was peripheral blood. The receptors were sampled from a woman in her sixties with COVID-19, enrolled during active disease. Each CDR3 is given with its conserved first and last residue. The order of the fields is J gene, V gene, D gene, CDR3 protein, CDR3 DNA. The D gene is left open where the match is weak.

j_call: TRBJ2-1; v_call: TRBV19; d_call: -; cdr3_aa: CASGAGAFPGNEQFF; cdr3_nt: TGTGCCAGTGGCGCAGGGGCGTTCCCGGGCAATGAGCAGTTCTTC
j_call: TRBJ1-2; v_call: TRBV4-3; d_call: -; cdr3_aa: CASSPRGGYGYTF; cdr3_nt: TGCGCCAGCAGCCCTCGGGGGGGCTATGGCTACACCTTC
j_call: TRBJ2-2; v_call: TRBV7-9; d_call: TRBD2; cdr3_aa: CASSFSGGNTGELFF; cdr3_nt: TGTGCCAGCAGCTTTAGCGGGGGCAACACCGGGGAGCTGTTTTTT
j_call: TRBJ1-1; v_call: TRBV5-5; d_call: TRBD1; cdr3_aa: CASSLFAGGTEAFF; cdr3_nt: TGTGCCAGCAGCTTGTTCGCAGGGGGAACTGAAGCTTTCTTT
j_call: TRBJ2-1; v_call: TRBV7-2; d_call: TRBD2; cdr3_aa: CASSPGGAYNEQFF; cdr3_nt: TGTGCCAGCAGCCCGGGGGGGGCCTACAATGAGCAGTTCTTC
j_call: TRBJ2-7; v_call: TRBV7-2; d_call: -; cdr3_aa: CASSLATGLTYEQYF; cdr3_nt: TGTGCCAGCAGCTTAGCGACGGGACTGACCTACGAGCAGTACTTC
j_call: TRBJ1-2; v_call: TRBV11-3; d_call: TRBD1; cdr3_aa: CASSLRQGTDGYTF; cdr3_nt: TGTGCCAGCAGCTTACGACAGGGAACGGATGGCTACACCTTC
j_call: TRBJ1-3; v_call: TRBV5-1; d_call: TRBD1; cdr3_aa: CASSLSPGGGSGNTIYF; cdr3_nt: TGCGCCAGCAGCTTGTCGCCAGGGGGAGGCTCTGGAAACACCATATATTTT
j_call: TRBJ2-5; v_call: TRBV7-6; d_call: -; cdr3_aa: CASSPYGGEEETQYF; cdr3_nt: TGTGCCAGCAGCCCCTACGGGGGAGAGGAAGAGACCCAGTACTTC
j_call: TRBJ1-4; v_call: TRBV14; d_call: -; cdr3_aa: CASSRGQDEKLFF; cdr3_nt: TGTGCCAGCAGCCGGGGGCAGGATGAAAAACTGTTTTTT
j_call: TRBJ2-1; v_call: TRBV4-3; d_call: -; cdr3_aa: CASSQDSASYNEQFF; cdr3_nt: TGCGCCAGCAGCCAAGATAGCGCTTCCTACAATGAGCAGTTCTTC
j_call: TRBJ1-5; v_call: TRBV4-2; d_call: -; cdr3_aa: CASSQDPKQGQPQHF; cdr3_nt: TGTGCCAGCAGCCAAGATCCTAAACAGGGACAGCCCCAGCATTTT
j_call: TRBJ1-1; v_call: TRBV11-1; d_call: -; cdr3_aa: CASSMQGNTEAFF; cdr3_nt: TGTGCCAGCAGTATGCAGGGGAACACTGAAGCTTTCTTT